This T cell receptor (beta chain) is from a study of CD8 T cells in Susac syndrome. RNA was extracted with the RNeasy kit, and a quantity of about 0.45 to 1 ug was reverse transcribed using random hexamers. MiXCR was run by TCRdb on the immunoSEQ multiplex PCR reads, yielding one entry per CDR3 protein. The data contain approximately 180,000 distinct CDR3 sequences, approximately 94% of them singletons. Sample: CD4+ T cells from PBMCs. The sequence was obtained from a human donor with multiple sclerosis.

Written as DNA, the CDR3 is TGTGCCTGGACTAGGGACAGAGATGGCTACACCTTC. This codes for CAWTRDRDGYTF. The chain recombines TRBV30 with TRBJ1-2; 7 nucleotides line up with TRBD1. The CDR3 runs to 12 residues. In germline, CDR1 is GTSNPN, CDR2 SVGIG (reference sequence). The V and J ends lost 4 bases and 6 bases, in that order; junction bases with no gene match: 5.